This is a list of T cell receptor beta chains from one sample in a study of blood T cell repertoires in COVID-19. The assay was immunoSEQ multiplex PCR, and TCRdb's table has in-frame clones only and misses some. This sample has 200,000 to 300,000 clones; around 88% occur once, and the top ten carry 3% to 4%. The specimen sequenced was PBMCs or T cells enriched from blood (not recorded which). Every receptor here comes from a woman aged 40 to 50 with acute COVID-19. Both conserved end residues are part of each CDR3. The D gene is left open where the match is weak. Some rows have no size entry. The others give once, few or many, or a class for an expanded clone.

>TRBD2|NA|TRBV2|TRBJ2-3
TGTGCCAGCAGTGGAGCGGGAGGCACAGATACGCAGTATTTT
CASSGAGGTDTQYF
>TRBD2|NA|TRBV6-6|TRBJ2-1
TGTGCCAGCAGTTCACTAGCGGGAGGGCCCGACAATGAGCAGTTCTTC
CASSSLAGGPDNEQFF
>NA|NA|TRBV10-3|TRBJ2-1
TGTGCCATCAGTGAGCGGGAGCGTGAGCAGTTCTTC
CAISEREREQFF
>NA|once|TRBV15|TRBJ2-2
TGTGCCACCAGCAGAGGTAGAGTGGCCGGGGAGCTGTTTTTT
CATSRGRVAGELFF
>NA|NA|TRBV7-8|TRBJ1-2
TGTGCCAGCAGCTTAATATCGAGACAGGCTAGCTATGGCTACACCTTC
CASSLISRQASYGYTF
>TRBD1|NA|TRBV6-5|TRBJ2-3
TGTGCCAGCACACAGGGGGCATTTCACACAGATACGCAGTATTTT
CASTQGAFHTDTQYF
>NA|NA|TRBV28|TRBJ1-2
TGTGCCAGCAGTATTGCCCAGGCACGTGGTGGCTACACCTTC
CASSIAQARGGYTF
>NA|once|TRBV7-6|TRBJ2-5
TGTGCCAGCAGCTTAAATCCGGGTTCGGTTCCAGAGACCCAGTACTTC
CASSLNPGSVPETQYF
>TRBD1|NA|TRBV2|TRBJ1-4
TGTGCCAGCAAGCTCGACAGGGGGCGTGTTGAAAAACTGTTTTTT
CASKLDRGRVEKLFF
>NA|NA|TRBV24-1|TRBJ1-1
TGTGCCACCTCAACAGGGACTGAAGCTTTCTTT
CATSTGTEAFF
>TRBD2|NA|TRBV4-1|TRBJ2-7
TGCGCCAGCAGCCCCATGACTAGCGGGAGGGGCAACGAGCAGTACTTC
CASSPMTSGRGNEQYF
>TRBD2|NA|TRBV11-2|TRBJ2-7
TGTGCCAGCAGCGTTAGCGGGAGTATCTACGAGCAGTACTTC
CASSVSGSIYEQYF
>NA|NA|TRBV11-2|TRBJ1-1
TGTGCCAGCAGCCAGATAAAAAGGGGAAAGACTGAAGCTTTCTTT
CASSQIKRGKTEAFF
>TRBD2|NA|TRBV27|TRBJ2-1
TGTGCCAGCAGTTTTAGCGGGAGTGGCTATGAGCAGTTCTTC
CASSFSGSGYEQFF
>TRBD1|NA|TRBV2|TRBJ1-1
TGTGCCAGCAGAAAGACAGGGTGGGGCACTGAAGCTTTCTTT
CASRKTGWGTEAFF
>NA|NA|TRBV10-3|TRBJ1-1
TGTGCCATCACCAATAGTCGGACAGAGAACACTGAAGCTTTCTTT
CAITNSRTENTEAFF
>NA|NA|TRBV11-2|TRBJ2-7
TGTGCCAGCAGCTTGGGACTGGCCTCCTACGAGCAGTACTTC
CASSLGLASYEQYF
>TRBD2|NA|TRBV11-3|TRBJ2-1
TGTGCCAGCAGCCGCTGGACTAGCGGGAAGTACAATGAGCAGTTCTTC
CASSRWTSGKYNEQFF
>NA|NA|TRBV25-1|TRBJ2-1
TGTGCCAGCAGTTCCCGTACCCCACAGGGTTCCTACAATGAGCAGTTCTTC
CASSSRTPQGSYNEQFF
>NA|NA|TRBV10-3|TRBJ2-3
TGTGCCATCAGAGGCTCCCAGGGGACCACAGATACGCAGTATTTT
CAIRGSQGTTDTQYF
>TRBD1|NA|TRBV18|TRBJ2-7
TGTGCCAGCTCACTACCGACAGGGGGCCAGTACGAGCAGTACTTC
CASSLPTGGQYEQYF
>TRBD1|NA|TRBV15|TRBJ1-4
TGTGCCACCAGCAATAGACAGGGGGCTAATGAAAAACTGTTTTTT
CATSNRQGANEKLFF
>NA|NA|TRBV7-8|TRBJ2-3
TGTGCCAGCAGCTTATGGCGGGTAACAGATACGCAGTATTTT
CASSLWRVTDTQYF
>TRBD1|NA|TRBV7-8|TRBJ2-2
TGTGCCAGCAGCCTCCCCTCGACAGGGCCTGACGGGGAGCTGTTTTTT
CASSLPSTGPDGELFF
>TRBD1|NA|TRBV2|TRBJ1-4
TGTGCCAGCACAAGAAGGGGGCGCAATGAAAAACTGTTTTTT
CASTRRGRNEKLFF
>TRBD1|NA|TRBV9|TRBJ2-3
TGTGCCAGCAGCGTACGGGACAGGTACACAGATACGCAGTATTTT
CASSVRDRYTDTQYF
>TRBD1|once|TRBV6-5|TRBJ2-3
TGTGCCAGCAGTACGACAGGGGGAAGCACAGATACGCAGTATTTT
CASSTTGGSTDTQYF
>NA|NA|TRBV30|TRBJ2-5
TGTGCCTGGAGTGTAGGAGCGGAGACCCAGTACTTC
CAWSVGAETQYF
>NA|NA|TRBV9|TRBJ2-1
TGTGCCAGCAGCGTAGAGCCTGGTATAAGAAACAATGAGCAGTTCTTC
CASSVEPGIRNNEQFF
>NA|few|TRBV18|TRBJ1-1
TGTGCCAGCTCACCATCCGGGGGTTTCACTGAAGCTTTCTTT
CASSPSGGFTEAFF
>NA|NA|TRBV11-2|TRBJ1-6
TGTGCCAGCAGCTCCAGTCTTGATTCACCCCTCCACTTT
CASSSSLDSPLHF